These 29 T cell receptor beta chains came from one sample sequenced in a study of blood T cell repertoires in COVID-19. Profiled with immunoSEQ multiplex PCR; TCRdb holds only in-frame clones, not every one. The sample contains about 190,000 clones, 75% to 90% of which appear only once. Sequences were obtained from peripheral blood. The receptors stem from a young man with acute or convalescent COVID-19.

This chain connects TRBV5-6 to TRBJ2-2; 9 nucleotides line up with TRBD1. After removal of 3 bases from V and 0 bases from J, the junction contained 3 bases not matched to a gene. The CDR3 length is 16 residues. Germline loops: CDR1 SGHDT, CDR2 YYEEEE. CDR3 coding DNA: TGTGCCAGCAGCTGGGGACAGGGCTCGAACACCGGGGAGCTGTTTTTT. Its translation is CASSWGQGSNTGELFF.

This chain links TRBV6-5 with TRBJ1-2; 7 nucleotides align to TRBD1. Germline V gene data show CDR1 as MNHEY and CDR2 as SVGAGI. With V trimmed by 7 bases and J by 0 bases, 8 bases remained unmatched. The length of the CDR3 is 15 residues. CDR3 protein: CASTYRDSTNYGYTF. CDR3 coding DNA: TGTGCCAGCACCTACCGGGACAGCACTAACTATGGCTACACCTTC.

V usage is TRBV9 and J usage is TRBJ1-1, with unresolved D. The germline V gene encodes CDR1 SGDLS and CDR2 YYNGEE. Trimming shortened V by 0 bases and J by 0 bases, and 9 bases separated the two germline ends. The CDR3 is 15 residues long. The CDR3 nucleotides read TGTGCCAGCAGCGTAGAGCCGACTATGAACACTGAAGCTTTCTTT. The encoded protein is CASSVEPTMNTEAFF.

The CDR3 loop reads CASSPRLAGGTDTQYF. The CDR3 DNA is TGCGCCAGCAGCCCCCGACTAGCGGGAGGCACAGATACGCAGTATTTT. The chain combines TRBV4-1 with TRBJ2-3, with 12 bases fitting TRBD2. The CDR3 runs to 16 residues. Per the germline V gene, CDR1 is MGHRA and CDR2 is YSYEKL. Losses at the gene ends were 4 bases for V and 1 base for J; bases not matched to a gene: 3.

The chain's CDR3 is CASSWDSDYNSPLHF. As DNA, the CDR3 is TGTGCCAGTAGCTGGGACAGCGACTATAATTCACCCCTCCACTTT. This rearrangement joins TRBV19 to TRBJ1-6, with 7 nucleotides matching TRBD1. V lost 6 bases, J lost 3 bases, and 5 bases stayed unmatched. CDR1 and CDR2 (germline): LNHDA, SQIVND (reference sequence). The CDR3 runs 15 residues. Filled out from reference TRBV19 and TRBJ1-6, the complete variable domain reads DGGITQSPKYLFRKEGQNVTLSCEQNLNHDAMYWYRQDPGQGLRLIYYSQIVNDFQKGDIAEGYSVSREKKESFPLTVTSAQKNPTAFYLCASSWDSDYNSPLHFGNGTRLTVT.

For this clone: Other DNA sequences in the same sample also yield this CDR3. This sequence joins TRBV28 and TRBJ1-5; D call uncertain. CDR1 is MDHEN and CDR2 is SYDVKM in the germline V gene. CDR3 length: 11 residues. V lost 5 bases, J lost 6 bases, and 5 bases lay in between. CDR3 sequence reads: CASSGGQPQHF. In nucleotides, the CDR3 is TGTGCCAGCAGTGGAGGTCAGCCCCAGCATTTT.

The rearrangement joins TRBV15 to TRBJ1-1; D not certain. This CDR3 comprises 13 residues. V was pared by 5 bases and J by 1 base, with 8 bases between. Germline loops: CDR1 LNHNV, CDR2 YYDKDF (reference sequence). This CDR3 is CATSARQNTEAFF. The CDR3 DNA reads TGTGCCACCAGCGCTCGACAGAACACTGAAGCTTTCTTT.

The V and J genes are TRBV7-8 and TRBJ1-4; maybe TRBD1 (5 bases). The CDR3 spans 13 residues. V dropped 6 bases and J dropped 6 bases, with 11 bases sitting between them. In germline, CDR1 is SGHVS, CDR2 FQNEAQ. The CDR3: CASRGRGDEKLFF. CDR3 DNA sequence: TGTGCCAGCAGGGGGCGCGGGGATGAAAAACTGTTTTTT.

The chain combines TRBV30 with TRBJ1-5; D might be TRBD1 (6 bases). Per the germline V gene, CDR1 is GTSNPN and CDR2 is SVGIG (reference sequence). Trimming took off 2 bases at V and 2 bases at J, with 19 bases between the two ends. The CDR3 runs 17 residues. This CDR3 is CAWSIGGHGFRNQPQHF. The CDR3 region has the DNA TGTGCCTGGAGTATTGGGGGACATGGGTTTCGCAATCAGCCCCAGCATTTT.

The rearrangement links TRBV6-4 to TRBJ1-2; D unclear. Trimming took off 2 bases at V and 4 bases at J, with 8 bases between the two ends. The length of the CDR3 is 13 residues. The germline CDR1 and CDR2 sequences are MRHNA and SNTAGT. In nucleotides, the CDR3 is TGTGCCAGCAGTGACCGTGGAGGCTATGGCTACACCTTC. Its protein is CASSDRGGYGYTF.

This sequence joins TRBV7-9 and TRBJ2-2; the match to TRBD1 covers 8 bases. The CDR3 runs to 16 residues. In germline, CDR1 is SEHNR, CDR2 FQNEAQ (reference sequence). Trimming took 5 bases from V and 6 from J; bases not matched to a gene: 11. Here the CDR3 DNA reads TGTGCCAGCAGCCCAAGGCCGGACAGGGTTGCCGGGGAGCTGTTTTTT. It is translated as CASSPRPDRVAGELFF.

The chain carries TRBV2 and TRBJ1-6, with D unresolved. This CDR3 comprises 13 residues. In germline, CDR1 is SNHLY, CDR2 FYNNEI. Trimming cost V 9 bases and J 7 bases, with 13 bases left between them. The CDR3 sequence: CASNKGGNSPLHF. DNA for the CDR3: TGTGCCAGTAATAAAGGAGGGAATTCACCCCTCCACTTT.

The genes are TRBV10-3 and TRBJ2-3; TRBD2 agrees at 9 bases. V was pared by 0 bases and J by 0 bases, with 16 bases of the junction left unmatched. Germline V CDR1 and CDR2: ENHRY, SYGVKD. This CDR3 has 21 residues. The CDR3 DNA reads as TGTGCCATCAGTGAGTCGGATCCGAACAGTGCGGGGGGGACTAGCACAGATACGCAGTATTTT. It encodes CAISESDPNSAGGTSTDTQYF.

The V and J genes are TRBV28 and TRBJ2-7; 8 bases agree with TRBD2. Germline assignment: CDR1 MDHEN and CDR2 SYDVKM. The CDR3 has 15 amino acids. Unmatched junction bases numbered 6, after V lost 2 bases and J lost 3 bases. CDR3 amino acids: CASSLISGALYEQYF. DNA of the CDR3: TGTGCCAGCAGTTTAATTAGCGGGGCACTCTACGAGCAGTACTTC.

V gene TRBV2 combines with J gene TRBJ2-2, with TRBD2 as a possible D gene (5 bases). This CDR3 region has 13 residues. V was cut by 10 bases and J by 4 bases, with 13 bases left in between. Germline assignment: CDR1 SNHLY and CDR2 FYNNEI. The CDR3 coding sequence is TGTGCCAAAAAAGAGCGGACCACCGGGGAGCTGTTTTTT. Residues: CAKKERTTGELFF.

This clone was seen only once. CDR3 in DNA: TGTGCCAGCACCTCAAGGCGGGAGATGGGGGAGCAGTTCTTC. Its protein product is CASTSRREMGEQFF. This chain links TRBV5-5 with TRBJ2-1; 7 bases fit TRBD2. The germline V gene encodes CDR1 SGHKS and CDR2 YYEKEE (reference sequence). V trimming: 6 bases; J trimming: 10 bases; junction bases outside the gene matches: 13. The CDR3 contains 14 residues.

This clone appeared a few times. V is TRBV19 and J is TRBJ1-5; 9 nucleotides align to TRBD1. Trimming cost V 3 bases and J 5 bases; bases outside gene matches: 8. The CDR3 spans 16 residues. Germline CDR1 is LNHDA and CDR2 is SQIVND (reference sequence). CDR3 residues: CASSIPGQGFDQPQHF. The CDR3 bases are TGTGCCAGTAGTATTCCGGGACAGGGTTTCGATCAGCCCCAGCATTTT.

V gene TRBV6-2 or TRBV6-3 combines with J gene TRBJ1-5; a weak D match, TRBD1 (6 bases). Germline CDR1 reads MNHEY; CDR2 reads SVGEGT. Trimming shortened V by 3 bases and J by 3 bases, and 15 bases separated the two germline ends. The CDR3 consists of 16 residues. The CDR3 bases are TGTGCCAGCAGTTATACTCTGGACAGAATCAATCAGCCCCAGCATTTT. Amino acid sequence: CASSYTLDRINQPQHF.

This chain uses TRBV5-4 with TRBJ1-2, with D possibly being TRBD1 (6 bases). Germline lookup yields CDR1 SGHNT and CDR2 YYREEE (reference sequence). CDR3 length: 12 residues. Between the trimmed V and J ends, which lost 4 bases and 4 bases, there was a span of 8 bases. The CDR3 DNA reads TGTGCCAGCAGCCCGGACAGCTATGGCTACACCTTC. Translation: CASSPDSYGYTF.

This chain uses TRBV4-2 with TRBJ2-4, with 15 bases matching TRBD2. The CDR3 totals 22 residues. Germline V gives CDR1 LGHNA, CDR2 YNFKEQ. Trimming took 1 base from V and 7 from J; bases not matched to a gene: 20. CDR3 sequence (DNA): TGTGCCAGCAGCCAAGTATCCACTCCCGCCGGGACTAGCGGGGGGTCCGGCAACATTCAGTACTTC. It codes for CASSQVSTPAGTSGGSGNIQYF.

CDR3 in DNA: TGTGCCAGCAGCCTGGACGCGGAACTCTATGGCTACACCTTC. Translation gives CASSLDAELYGYTF. The chain links TRBV5-6 to TRBJ1-2; no clear D. This CDR3 is built from 14 residues. CDR1 and CDR2 (germline): SGHDT, YYEEEE. V was shortened by 4 bases and J by 4 bases, with 14 bases between the two germline ends.

The chain is built from TRBV27 and TRBJ2-5; maybe TRBD2 (7 bases). V was trimmed by 4 bases and J by 5 bases, leaving 20 bases between them. Germline V gene data show CDR1 as MNHEY and CDR2 as SMNVEV (reference sequence). The CDR3 is 16 residues long. DNA of the CDR3: TGTGCCAGCAGTTCCCCCCGGGCGGGGAGGGGGGAGACCCAGTACTTC. Encoded protein: CASSSPRAGRGETQYF.

The chain uses TRBV6-5 and TRBJ2-5; 10 positions match TRBD2. V was clipped by 7 bases and J by 5 bases; unmatched bases: 10. CDR3 length equals 15 residues. Germline CDR1 MNHEY, CDR2 SVGAGI. CDR3: CASTHQTGLAETQYF. The CDR3 DNA is TGTGCCAGCACCCATCAGACGGGACTAGCGGAGACCCAGTACTTC.

This chain uses TRBV5-6 with TRBJ1-1; D remains unclear. The CDR3 is 14 amino acids. Trimming removed 4 bases from V and 0 bases from J, with 10 bases in between. The germline CDR1 and CDR2 sequences are SGHDT and YYEEEE. CDR3 amino acids: CASSRGFMNTEAFF. CDR3 coding DNA: TGTGCCAGCAGCCGGGGTTTCATGAACACTGAAGCTTTCTTT. Drawing the rest from reference TRBV5-6 and TRBJ1-1, the complete variable domain is DAGVTQSPTHLIKTRGQQVTLRCSPKSGHDTVSWYQQALGQGPQFIFQYYEEEERQRGNFPDRFSGHQFPNYSSELNVNALLLGDSALYLCASSRGFMNTEAFFGQGTRLTVV.

The chain joins TRBV28 to TRBJ2-3; D might be TRBD1 (6 bases). Trimming shortened V by 6 bases and J by 4 bases, and 17 bases separated the two germline ends. In germline, CDR1 is MDHEN, CDR2 SYDVKM. The CDR3 totals 15 residues. CDR3 amino acids: CASSISRGVPDTQYF. Written as DNA, the CDR3 is TGTGCCAGCAGCATCTCCAGGGGAGTCCCAGATACGCAGTATTTT.

This chain links TRBV14 with TRBJ2-5; 9 nucleotides align to TRBD1. Germline values: CDR1 SGHDN, CDR2 FVKESK. This CDR3 region has 14 residues. V was pared by 4 bases and J by 0 bases, with 0 bases of the junction left unmatched. CDR3 in amino acids: CASSRDRDQETQYF. The CDR3 nucleotides read TGTGCCAGCAGCCGGGACAGGGACCAAGAGACCCAGTACTTC.

This chain links TRBV20-1 with TRBJ2-7; perhaps TRBD2 as D (5 bases). CDR3 length: 11 amino acids. V lost 5 bases to trimming and J lost 2 bases, with 7 bases between them. Germline V CDR1 and CDR2: DFQATT, SNEGSKA (reference sequence). The CDR3, as DNA: TGCAGTGCTGAGGGAACCTACGAGCAGTACTTC. Protein sequence: CSAEGTYEQYF.

The J gene is TRBJ2-1, the V gene TRBV6-5; TRBD2 matches at 7 bases. The CDR3 contains 15 residues. The J segment lost 5 bases and the V segment lost 6 bases, leaving 10 bases of the junction unmatched. Germline CDR1 is MNHEY and CDR2 is SVGAGI. The CDR3 sequence: CASRPPSRGNNEQFF. CDR3 coding DNA: TGTGCCAGCAGACCTCCCTCGCGGGGGAACAATGAGCAGTTCTTC.

The rearrangement links TRBV18 to TRBJ1-5; TRBD1 agrees at 8 bases. Germline values: CDR1 KGHSH, CDR2 LQKENI. V lost 4 bases and J lost 0; bases outside the gene matches: 5. There are 16 residues in the CDR3. The CDR3 spells CASSLGDRYSNQPQHF. The CDR3 DNA is TGTGCCAGCTCACTAGGGGACAGGTATAGCAATCAGCCCCAGCATTTT.